The TCR beta chain described here comes from a study of CD8 T cells in Susac syndrome. RNA amounts of roughly 0.45 to 1 ug underwent reverse transcription with random hexamers. The immunoSEQ assay covered 54 Vbeta and 13 Jbeta segments for CDR3. TCRdb ran MiXCR on the immunoSEQ multiplex PCR reads and lists one entry per CDR3 protein. Of around 300,000 distinct CDR3 sequences listed, roughly 90% are singletons. This clonotype came up a few times. From blood CD8+ and CD4+ T cells, the TCR beta chain was sequenced. The multiple sclerosis controls were treatment-naive patients with relapsing-remitting disease that was stable or active. Negative isolation yielded the CD8+ and CD4+ T cells, while FACS enriched the TEMRA cells. This TCR came from a human donor with multiple sclerosis. Sequencing was carried out using CD8+ T cells from PBMCs.

CDR3 residues: CASSLSDNEQFF. The CDR3 DNA is TGTGCCAGCAGTTTATCCGACAATGAGCAGTTCTTC. The J gene is TRBJ2-1, the V gene TRBV27; no reliable D call. V lost 0 bases, J lost 5 bases, and 2 bases lay in between. From germline, CDR1 is MNHEY and CDR2 SMNVEV (reference sequence). The CDR3 runs 12 residues.